This TCR beta chain was sequenced in a study of shared clonotypes between healthy human individuals. Per sorted-subset replicate PCR, input was 150 to 250 ng DNA, representing about 29,000 T cell genomes. Sequenced by immunoSEQ multiplex PCR; TCRdb stores in-frame clones only, minus some. This table holds approximately 2.3 million clones, approximately 93% found once. The CDR3 has 15 residues. The germline CDR1 and CDR2 sequences are SGHNT and YYREEE (reference sequence). V shed 1 base, J shed 3 bases, and the junction held 6 bases outside the gene matches. This clone was detected a few times. Naive CD45RA+ and memory CD45RA-negative subsets were split from CD4+ cells.

This rearrangement joins TRBV5-4 to TRBJ1-2, with TRBD1 identical over 7 bases. The sample taken for sequencing was naive CD4+ T cells from PBMCs. The sample's subset: CD45RA+ positively selected. This receptor was taken from a man between 18 and 35 years old in good health. Some clones in this sample may be carry-over from other donors' samples. CDR3 nucleotides: TGTGCCAGCAGCTTGTCGGCAGGGGGGGACTATGGCTACACCTTC. It encodes CASSLSAGGDYGYTF.